This T cell receptor beta chain was sequenced during a study of type 1 regulatory T cells. The CDR3 runs 16 residues. V dropped 7 bases and J dropped 3; count of bases not matched to a gene: 13. CDR1 and CDR2 (germline): DFQATT, SNEGSKA (reference sequence). This clonotype came up many times. Its matching antigen is unknown. TCRdb analysed the reads with MiXCR anew, one entry per CDR3 protein. The sample records approximately 43,000 distinct CDR3 sequences, roughly an eighth being singletons. The sequencing sample was made of cultured non-Tr1 T cells, either the whole culture or a sorted T cell fraction (not recorded which). The chain combines TRBV20-1 with TRBJ2-3, with TRBD1 matching 10 bases. The sequence was obtained from a human donor in good health. The CDR3 is CSVYKPGTGVTDTQYF. The CDR3 nucleotides are TGCAGTGTTTATAAACCAGGGACAGGGGTAACAGATACGCAGTATTTT.